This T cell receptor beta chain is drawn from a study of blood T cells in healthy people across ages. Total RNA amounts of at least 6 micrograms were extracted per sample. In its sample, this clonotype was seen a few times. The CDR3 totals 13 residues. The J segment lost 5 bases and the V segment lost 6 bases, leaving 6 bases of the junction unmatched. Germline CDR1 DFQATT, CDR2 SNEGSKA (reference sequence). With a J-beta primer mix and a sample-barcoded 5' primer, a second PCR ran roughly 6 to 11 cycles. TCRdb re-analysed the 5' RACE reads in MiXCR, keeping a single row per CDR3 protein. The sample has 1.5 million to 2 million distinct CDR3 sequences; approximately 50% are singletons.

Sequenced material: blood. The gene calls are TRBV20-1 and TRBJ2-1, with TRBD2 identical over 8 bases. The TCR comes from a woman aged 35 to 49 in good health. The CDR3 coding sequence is TGCAGTGCCCAGGGACTAGGCGACAATGAGCAGTTCTTC. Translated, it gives CSAQGLGDNEQFF.